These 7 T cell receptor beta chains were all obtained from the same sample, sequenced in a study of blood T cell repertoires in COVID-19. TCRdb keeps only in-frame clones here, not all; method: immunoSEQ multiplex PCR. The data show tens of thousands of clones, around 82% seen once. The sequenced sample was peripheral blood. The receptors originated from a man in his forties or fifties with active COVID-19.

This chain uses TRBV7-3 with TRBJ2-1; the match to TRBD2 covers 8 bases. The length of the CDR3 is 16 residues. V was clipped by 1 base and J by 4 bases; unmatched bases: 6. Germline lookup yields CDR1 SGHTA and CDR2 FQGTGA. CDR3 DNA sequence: TGTGCCAGCAGCTTAAATCGGGCTAGCGGGTACAATGAGCAGTTCTTC. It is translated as CASSLNRASGYNEQFF.

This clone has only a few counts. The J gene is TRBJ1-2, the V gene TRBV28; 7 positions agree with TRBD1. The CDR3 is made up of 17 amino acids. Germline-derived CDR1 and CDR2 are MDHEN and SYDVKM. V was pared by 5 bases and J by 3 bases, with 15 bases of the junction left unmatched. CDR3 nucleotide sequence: TGTGCCAGCAGTAAATACCCCGGACAGGACACCCACTATGGCTACACCTTC. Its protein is CASSKYPGQDTHYGYTF.

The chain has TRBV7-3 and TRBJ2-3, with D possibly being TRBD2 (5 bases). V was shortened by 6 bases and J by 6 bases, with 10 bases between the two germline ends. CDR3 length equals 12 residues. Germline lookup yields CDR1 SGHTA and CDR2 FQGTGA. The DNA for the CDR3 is TGTGCCAGCAGTCCGGAGGTGGATACGCAGTATTTT. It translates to CASSPEVDTQYF.

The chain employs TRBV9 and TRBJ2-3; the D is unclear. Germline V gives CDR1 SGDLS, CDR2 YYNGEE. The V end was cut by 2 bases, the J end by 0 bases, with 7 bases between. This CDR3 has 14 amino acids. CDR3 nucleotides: TGTGCCAGCAGCGTTTATACTAGCACAGATACGCAGTATTTT. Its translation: CASSVYTSTDTQYF.

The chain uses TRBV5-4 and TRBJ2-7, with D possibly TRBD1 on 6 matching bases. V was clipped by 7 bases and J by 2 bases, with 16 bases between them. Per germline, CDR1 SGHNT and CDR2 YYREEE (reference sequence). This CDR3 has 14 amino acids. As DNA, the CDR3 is TGTGCCAGCGCTCTAGTCGGACAGCCCTACGAGCAGTACTTC. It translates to CASALVGQPYEQYF.

The CDR3 DNA follows: TGTGCCAGCAGTGAAGTAGGTCCCCCGAGGACCGGGGAGCTGTTTTTT. This codes for CASSEVGPPRTGELFF. The chain is built from TRBV6-1 and TRBJ2-2; D remains ambiguous. This CDR3 is built from 16 residues. Trimming removed 1 base at V and 5 bases at J, with 14 bases between. Germline CDR1 reads MNHNS; CDR2 reads SASEGT.

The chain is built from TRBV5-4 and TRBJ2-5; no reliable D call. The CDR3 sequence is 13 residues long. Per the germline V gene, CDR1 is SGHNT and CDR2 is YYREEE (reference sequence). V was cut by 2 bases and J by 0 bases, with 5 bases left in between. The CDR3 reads CASSFDYQETQYF. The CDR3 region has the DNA TGTGCCAGCAGCTTTGACTACCAAGAGACCCAGTACTTC.